This is a list of T cell receptor beta chains from one sample in a study of long-term antiretroviral therapy in people with HIV. Repertoires were generated with immunoSEQ multiplex PCR, while TCRdb's copy carries only in-frame clones and drops some. The sample records about 25,000 clones, approximately 73% being singletons. The sample was unsorted PBMCs, taken 0.5 years after starting antiretroviral therapy. These receptor sequences come from a woman aged 40 to 55 with HIV. Both conserved end residues are part of each CDR3. The D gene is left open where the match is weak. Some rows have no size entry. The others give once, few or many, or a class for an expanded clone.

>.|TRBD2|TRBJ2-3|TRBV9
TGTGCCAGCAGCGTGGGGCGGGGGGGAGGCACAGATACGCAGTATTTT
CASSVGRGGGTDTQYF
>few|.|TRBJ2-2|TRBV11-2
TGTGCCAGCACCTCCCAACCGAACACCGGGGAGCTGTTTTTT
CASTSQPNTGELFF
>.|TRBD1|TRBJ2-5|TRBV9
TGTGCCAGCAGCCTTACGACAGGGCAAGAGACCCAGTACTTC
CASSLTTGQETQYF
>once|TRBD1|TRBJ1-2|TRBV19
TGTGCCAGTAGTATCGAGGGGGGACAGGTCAATGGCTACACCTTC
CASSIEGGQVNGYTF
>.|.|TRBJ2-7|TRBV5-4
TGTGCCAGCAGCTTGGTTCGAGGGGGGGCTTACGAGCAGTACTTC
CASSLVRGGAYEQYF
>.|.|TRBJ2-5|TRBV20-1
TGCAGTACCAAGCCCGGAGAGACCCAGTACTTC
CSTKPGETQYF
>.|.|TRBJ1-2|TRBV28
TGTGCCAGCAGTCCTAGATCAGACAGGCCCTATGGCTACACCTTC
CASSPRSDRPYGYTF
>.|TRBD1|TRBJ2-7|TRBV19
TGTGCCAGTAATCCGGGACAGGGGACCAACGAGCAGTACTTC
CASNPGQGTNEQYF
>.|TRBD1|TRBJ1-2|TRBV27
TGTGCCAGCAGTTTACAGGGACAGGGGGTAGGCTACACCTTC
CASSLQGQGVGYTF
>once|.|TRBJ1-2|TRBV6-5
TGTGCCAGCAGTTACAACGGCAGGGAGAGCTATGGCTACACCTTC
CASSYNGRESYGYTF
>.|.|TRBJ2-3|TRBV7-6
TGTGCCAGCAGCCTCGTCGAGCGGAACACAGATACGCAGTATTTT
CASSLVERNTDTQYF
>.|.|TRBJ1-2|TRBV18
TGTGCCAGCTCACCATACGGAGAGAGTAACTATGGCTACACCTTC
CASSPYGESNYGYTF
>.|TRBD1|TRBJ1-1|TRBV30
TGTGCCTGGAGTGCCACTGGGACAGGAAGGTATTGGGAGGTGAACACTGAAGCTTTCTTT
CAWSATGTGRYWEVNTEAFF
>few|.|TRBJ1-5|TRBV7-8
TGTGCCAGCAGCCCCCCAACGGGCAATCAGCCCCAGCATTTT
CASSPPTGNQPQHF
>.|TRBD1|TRBJ2-2|TRBV4-1
TGCGCCAGCAGCCGACCGGGACAGGGACAAACCGGGGAGCTGTTTTTT
CASSRPGQGQTGELFF
>once|.|TRBJ2-5|TRBV2
TGTGCCAGCAGTGATTACAGGGAGGGGGAGACCCAGTACTTC
CASSDYREGETQYF
>few|.|TRBJ1-2|TRBV11-2
TGTGCCAGCAGCCCTACCGGGACACATGCACGTGGCTACACCTTC
CASSPTGTHARGYTF
>.|.|TRBJ1-4|TRBV18
TGTGCCAGCTCACCTACTAATGAAAAACTGTTTTTT
CASSPTNEKLFF
>few|TRBD2|TRBJ2-5|TRBV2
TGTGCCAGCAGTTTACCGATCAGCGGGGGGGCAGGGACCCAGTACTTC
CASSLPISGGAGTQYF
>few|TRBD1|TRBJ2-7|TRBV27
TGTGCCAGCAGTTTAGGACAGGGTTTCGGCGAGCAGTACTTC
CASSLGQGFGEQYF
>.|TRBD1|TRBJ1-5|TRBV27
TGTGCCAGCAGGAGGACAGGGTTTGGCAATCAGCCCCAGCATTTT
CASRRTGFGNQPQHF
>.|TRBD2|TRBJ2-3|TRBV7-8
TGTGCCAGCAGCTTGAATAGCGGGGGGGCCCGGACAGATACGCAGTATTTT
CASSLNSGGARTDTQYF
>.|TRBD2|TRBJ2-2|TRBV9
TGTGCCAGCAGCGTAGGACTAGCTTACGGGGAGCTGTTTTTT
CASSVGLAYGELFF
>few|.|TRBJ1-2|TRBV7-3
TGTGCCAGCAGACTCGACAGTAACTATGGCTACACCTTC
CASRLDSNYGYTF
>.|.|TRBJ2-7|TRBV2
TGTGCCAGCTATAGAAACAGACGCTACGAGCAGTACTTC
CASYRNRRYEQYF